The T cell receptor beta chain under discussion was sequenced for a study of spatial heterogeneity in lung cancer. Study-wide results and caveats: Intratumoral expanded alpha and beta TCR counts were found to track tumor mutation counts.

From the 5' RACE reads, TCRdb called clonotypes with MiXCR, one entry per CDR3 protein. The repertoire includes several thousand distinct CDR3 sequences, 7.5% to 10% of them detected once, and roughly 10% sits in the top ten. In this sample, this clonotype is medium-sized. Its antigen is currently unknown. The CDR3 loop spans 16 amino acids. V dropped 5 bases and J dropped 5 bases, with 22 bases sitting between them. Germline V CDR1 and CDR2: SGHAT, FQDESV (reference sequence). The time point: sample taken at primary tumor resection. Unsorted whole RNA samples from tumor, nontumor lung or frozen PBMC were sequenced.

This clonotype was sampled from a male donor with early-stage non-small cell lung cancer. The chain recombines TRBV11-1 with TRBJ2-7; D unresolved. Specimen: lung tumor tissue, collected at surgery. CDR3 amino acids: CASSPAYGTIGNEQYF. The CDR3 coding sequence is TGTGCCAGCAGCCCGGCCTATGGAACGATCGGAAACGAGCAGTACTTC.